These 2 T cell receptor beta chains came from one sample sequenced in a study of T cell clones after liver transplantation (dated by TCRdb to about 2019). The method behind the library was the immunoSEQ multiplex PCR assay. The immuneACCESS repertoire file appears here via TCRdb, limited to in-frame rearrangements. These files lack a portion of the clones; in checked studies, under half of the deficit traces to unresolved V genes, and the cause of the others is not known. This sample lists around 70,000 clones; 80% to 95% were detected once. The top ten clonotypes cover less than 1% of the sample. The sequencing used CD4+ T cells from blood, collected around 25 months after liver transplant. All receptors derive from a human patient who received a liver transplant. Following transplantation, T cells from the graft donor may be among those present.

The chain links TRBV18 to TRBJ2-7; 9 bases are a match to TRBD1. CDR3 size: 16 residues. Trimming at V came to 4 bases and at J to 3 bases, leaving 10 bases not matched to a gene. The V gene's germline CDR1 is KGHSH and CDR2 LQKENI. The CDR3 coding sequence is TGTGCCAGCTCACTGGTACGGACAGGGGCTCTCTACGAGCAGTACTTC. It is translated as CASSLVRTGALYEQYF.

This clone appeared a single time. The chain carries TRBV14 and TRBJ2-2, with D perhaps TRBD2 (5 bases). CDR1 is SGHDN, CDR2 FVKESK, per germline. V was pared by 4 bases and J by 6 bases, with 18 bases between. CDR3 length: 16 amino acids. For the CDR3, the DNA is TGTGCCAGCAGCCCCCGAGTAGCGACGGTCTCCGGGGAGCTGTTTTTT. Protein: CASSPRVATVSGELFF.